What follows are 17 T cell receptor beta chains derived from one specimen sequenced in a study of T cells in Graves' hyperthyroidism and ophthalmopathy. RNA transcripts served as the template for amplifying TCR beta CDR3 regions. Using the HTBI primer set, a first-round RT-PCR was run on the TCR CDR3. Via MiXCR, TCRdb re-called the multiplex PCR reads, giving one row per CDR3 protein. The sample contains more than 500,000 distinct CDR3 sequences, about 16% of which appear only once. The source material was blood. The receptors originated from a young woman with Graves' ophthalmopathy.

Only a few counts were recorded for this clonotype. CDR3 sequence reads: CASSTGGPGISNQPQHF. The CDR3 coding sequence is TGTGCCAGCAGTACGGGGGGGCCAGGTATTAGCAATCAGCCCCAGCATTTT. V gene TRBV28 combines with J gene TRBJ1-5; possibly TRBD1 for D (6 bases). Trimming removed 5 bases from V and 0 bases from J, with 17 bases in between. CDR1 and CDR2 (germline): MDHEN, SYDVKM. The CDR3 length is 17 residues.

This clonotype was seen a handful of times. The chain carries TRBV12-5 and TRBJ2-7, with a possible D match to TRBD1 (5 bases). V shed 1 base and J shed 2 bases, with 9 bases lying between them. Germline V CDR1 and CDR2: LGHNT, FRNRAP. There are 14 residues in the CDR3. CDR3 sequence: CASGLDRSPYEQYF. The CDR3 coding sequence is TGTGCTAGTGGTTTGGACAGGTCCCCCTACGAGCAGTACTTC.

The chain recombines TRBV7-9 with TRBJ2-7; 9 bases map to TRBD2. The germline gives CDR1 SEHNR, CDR2 FQNEAQ (reference sequence). The CDR3 runs 17 residues. Unmatched junction bases numbered 14, after V lost 8 bases and J lost 0 bases. The CDR3 spells CASALLTLAGTSYEQYF. In DNA, the CDR3 is TGTGCCAGCGCCCTACTCACTCTAGCGGGAACCTCCTACGAGCAGTACTTC.

This clonotype was counted at least ten times. This sequence joins TRBV3-1 and TRBJ2-7, with TRBD2 as a possible D gene (6 bases). This CDR3 spans 13 amino acids. CDR1 is LGHDT and CDR2 is YNNKEL in the germline V gene (reference sequence). V was trimmed by 2 bases and J by 4 bases, leaving 9 bases between them. CDR3 residues: CASSQLGGYEQYF. The CDR3 DNA reads TGTGCCAGCAGCCAATTGGGGGGATACGAGCAGTACTTC.

The V call is TRBV7-9, the J call TRBJ2-3; a weak D match, TRBD2 (5 bases). The ends were cut back, 5 bases at V and 5 bases at J, with 14 bases in the middle. This CDR3 comprises 14 residues. The germline V gene has CDR1 SEHNR and CDR2 FQNEAQ (reference sequence). DNA for the CDR3: TGTGCCAGCAGCCCGGGGTTCCACCTAGATACGCAGTATTTT. This sequence encodes CASSPGFHLDTQYF.

This clonotype appeared many times. The rearrangement uses TRBV5-8 and TRBJ2-6; D may be TRBD1 (6 bases). The germline V gene has CDR1 SGHTS and CDR2 YDEGEE. The CDR3 is 16 amino acids. Trimming took 2 bases from V and 4 from J, leaving 13 bases between them. The CDR3 loop reads CASSFERGWGANVLTF. The CDR3 bases are TGTGCCAGCAGCTTCGAAAGGGGGTGGGGGGCCAACGTCCTGACTTTC.

This clonotype was observed many times. The chain recombines TRBV28 with TRBJ2-2, with 7 bases matching TRBD1. This CDR3 spans 15 amino acids. The junction had 3 bases not matched to a gene; V was cut back by 5 bases and J by 0 bases. Germline V lookup: CDR1 MDHEN, CDR2 SYDVKM. This CDR3 reads CASSEGTANTGELFF. The DNA for the CDR3 is TGTGCCAGCAGTGAAGGGACAGCGAACACCGGGGAGCTGTTTTTT.

This chain uses TRBV4-2 with TRBJ2-5, with D unclear. The germline gives CDR1 LGHNA, CDR2 YNFKEQ. The V and J ends lost 0 bases and 4 bases respectively, with 12 bases between them. The CDR3 consists of 15 residues. DNA of the CDR3: TGTGCCAGCAGCCAAGACCGAACGGGTTTAGAGACCCAGTACTTC. Protein sequence: CASSQDRTGLETQYF.

There are many counts of this clonotype. The chain joins TRBV6-1 to TRBJ1-1; D may be TRBD1 (6 bases). CDR3 size: 14 residues. Germline loops: CDR1 MNHNS, CDR2 SASEGT. The ends were cut back, 6 bases at V and 1 base at J, with 12 bases in the middle. The CDR3 DNA is TGTGCCAGCAGCTTCCTGGGACAGAACACTGAAGCTTTCTTT. Protein sequence: CASSFLGQNTEAFF.

This clonotype was recorded at least ten times. The chain couples TRBV7-9 to TRBJ2-5; tentative D call: TRBD1 (6 bases). Per germline, CDR1 SEHNR and CDR2 FQNEAQ (reference sequence). The length of the CDR3 is 14 residues. Trimming shortened V by 5 bases and J by 1 base, and 11 bases separated the two germline ends. In nucleotides, the CDR3 is TGTGCCAGCAGCCCTGGACAGACCCAAGAGACCCAGTACTTC. It specifies CASSPGQTQETQYF.

The genes are TRBV28 and TRBJ1-3; 11 bases fit TRBD1. Germline-derived CDR1 and CDR2 are MDHEN and SYDVKM. Trimming at V came to 6 bases and at J to 4 bases, leaving 8 bases not matched to a gene. The length of the CDR3 is 16 residues. This CDR3 reads CASSSGQGAAGNTIYF. As DNA, the CDR3 is TGTGCCAGCAGCTCCGGACAGGGGGCGGCGGGAAACACCATATATTTT.

In its sample, this clonotype was seen many times. The rearrangement joins TRBV7-2 to TRBJ2-7; 9 bases line up with TRBD1. V lost 5 bases to trimming and J lost 4 bases; unmatched junction nucleotides: 12. The length of the CDR3 is 16 residues. CDR1 and CDR2 (germline): SGHTA, FQGNSA. The DNA for the CDR3 is TGTGCCAGCAGCCCGCCGAGGGGACAGGGCGCTTACGAGCAGTACTTC. It yields the protein CASSPPRGQGAYEQYF.

V and J are TRBV24-1 and TRBJ2-5; perhaps TRBD1 as D (5 bases). The germline V gene encodes CDR1 KGHDR and CDR2 SFDVKD. The CDR3 consists of 14 residues. V was shortened by 4 bases and J by 4 bases, with 12 bases between the two germline ends. The CDR3 loop reads CATSDRVPPETQYF. The CDR3, as DNA: TGTGCCACCAGTGACAGGGTCCCCCCAGAGACCCAGTACTTC.

Note on this clonotype: This sequence may be a read error, since a much larger clone differs from it by one base. This rearrangement joins TRBV10-3 to TRBJ1-1; D is perhaps TRBD1 (6 bases). This CDR3 region has 14 residues. Germline V CDR1 and CDR2: ENHRY, SYGVKD. Deletions cut 2 bases from V and 10 bases from J, with 17 bases between. Here the CDR3 reads CAISEPGGRSAAFF. The CDR3 region has the DNA TGTGCCATCAGTGAGCCGGGGGGCCGGTCTGCAGCTTTCTTT.

The chain combines TRBV20-1 with TRBJ2-1; D gene uncertain. The CDR3 contains 14 residues. The germline V gene has CDR1 DFQATT and CDR2 SNEGSKA (reference sequence). V lost 5 bases to trimming and J lost 0 bases, with 11 bases between them. The CDR3 nucleotides read TGCAGTGCTTCCCAACATGCCTCCTACAATGAGCAGTTCTTC. Translating gives CSASQHASYNEQFF.

This rearrangement joins TRBV12-3 or TRBV12-4 to TRBJ2-2, with a possible D match to TRBD1 (5 bases). The DNA end favors TRBJ1-1, so the J call may be wrong. This CDR3 contains 15 residues. The CDR3 sequence: CASSLGGAQNRGAFF. The CDR3 nucleotides are TGTGCCAGCAGTTTAGGAGGGGCTCAAAACCGGGGAGCTTTCTTT.

The chain joins TRBV6-4 to TRBJ2-2, with D uncertain. Per germline, CDR1 MRHNA and CDR2 SNTAGT. The V gene lost 2 bases and the J gene lost 5 bases, with 6 bases spanning the gap. The CDR3 covers 13 residues. The CDR3 DNA sequence: TGTGCCAGCAGTGACCAAATGACCGGGGAGCTGTTTTTT. Amino acid sequence: CASSDQMTGELFF.